In this sample, the clone carrying this T cell receptor beta chain turned up a few times. The antigen remains unidentified. V was cut by 0 bases and J by 3 bases, with 19 bases left in between. The CDR3 runs 17 residues. Germline V gene lookup returns CDR1 SGHTS and CDR2 YDEGEE. The data originate from a study of PD-L1 blockade in urothelial cancer. Study overall: Patients went on atezolizumab in the mid-2010s, receiving 1,200 mg intravenously every 3 weeks.

Only in-frame clones appear in the TCRdb table, and some are missing; sequencing was by immunoSEQ multiplex PCR. The repertoire includes around 27,000 clones, 75% to 90% of them detected once, and about 1.9% sits in the top ten. Overall study results and limits: Durable-benefit patients expanded tumor-associated blood clones more at 3 weeks.

The chain is built from TRBV5-8 and TRBJ2-7; TRBD2 might be the D (6 bases). Sequencing was performed on PBMCs, taken around atezolizumab (anti-PD-L1) treatment. The sequence derives from a man aged 50 to 60 with urothelial cancer. The CDR3 region has the DNA TGTGCCAGCAGCTTGGAAATTTTGTCGCGGGGAAGCTACGAGCAGTACGTC. Encoded protein: CASSLEILSRGSYEQYV.